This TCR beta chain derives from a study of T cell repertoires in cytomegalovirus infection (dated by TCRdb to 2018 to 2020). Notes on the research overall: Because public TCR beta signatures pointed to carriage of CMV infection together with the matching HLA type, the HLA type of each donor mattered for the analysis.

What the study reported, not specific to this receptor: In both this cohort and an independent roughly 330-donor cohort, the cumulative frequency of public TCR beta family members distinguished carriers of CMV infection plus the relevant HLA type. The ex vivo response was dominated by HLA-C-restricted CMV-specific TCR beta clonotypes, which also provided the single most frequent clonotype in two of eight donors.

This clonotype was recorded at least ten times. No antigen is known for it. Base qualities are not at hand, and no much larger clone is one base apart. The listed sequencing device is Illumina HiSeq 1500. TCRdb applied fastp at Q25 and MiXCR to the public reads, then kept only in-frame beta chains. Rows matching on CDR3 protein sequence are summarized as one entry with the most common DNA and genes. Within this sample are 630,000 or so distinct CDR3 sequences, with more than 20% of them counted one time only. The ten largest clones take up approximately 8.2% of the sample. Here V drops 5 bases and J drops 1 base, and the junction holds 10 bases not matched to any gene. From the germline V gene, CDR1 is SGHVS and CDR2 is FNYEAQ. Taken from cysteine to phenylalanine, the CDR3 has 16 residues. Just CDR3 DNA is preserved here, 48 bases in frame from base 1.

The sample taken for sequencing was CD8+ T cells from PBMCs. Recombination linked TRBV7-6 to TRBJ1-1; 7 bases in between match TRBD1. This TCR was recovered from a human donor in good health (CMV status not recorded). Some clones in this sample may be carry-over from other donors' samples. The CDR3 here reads CASSTTTTGQNTEAFF. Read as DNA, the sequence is TGTGCCAGCAGCACCACAACGACAGGGCAGAACACTGAAGCTTTCTTT.